This T cell receptor beta chain was recorded in a study of technical replicates of blood from a few donors. The CDR3 length is 13 residues. The germline CDR1 and CDR2 sequences are GTSNPN and SVGIG (reference sequence). TCRdb keeps only in-frame clones here, not all; method: immunoSEQ multiplex PCR. The sample lists approximately 76,000 clones, about 86% seen once, with roughly 4.4% in the top ten. The sequenced sample was PBMCs. This chain links TRBV30 with TRBJ1-1; D not certain. This sequence was found in a human donor in good health. Some clones in this sample may be carry-over from other donors' samples. The CDR3 DNA is TGTGCACGAACAGAACAGTTGAACACTGAAGCTTTCTTT. Its translation is CARTEQLNTEAFF.